This T cell receptor (beta chain) is drawn from a study of PD-1 blockade in mismatch repair-deficient tumors. Study information: Patients had about 13 mismatch repair-deficient cancer types and were previously treated and progressing.

Sequencing used immunoSEQ multiplex PCR; TCRdb keeps in-frame clones, though not all of them. The sample lists about 120,000 clones, about 88% occurring once. Overall study results and limits: Tumor-resident clones, often absent from pretreatment blood, expanded after pembrolizumab and then contracted.

On this clone: Its target is not known.

The CDR3 runs to 17 residues. Germline assignment: CDR1 LNHDA and CDR2 SQIVND (reference sequence). V was shortened by 0 bases and J by 6 bases, with 17 bases between the two germline ends. Every patient had mismatch repair deficiency by PCR or immunohistochemistry. TCRs were sequenced from a few patients responding to pembrolizumab. The receptor was isolated from an adult with mismatch repair-deficient cancer. The chain recombines TRBV19 with TRBJ2-2; no clear D. Sequencing used peripheral blood, obtained roughly 70 weeks after starting pembrolizumab. The CDR3 spells CASSIDFRSRRAGELFF. The CDR3 DNA reads as TGTGCCAGTAGTATAGATTTCCGGTCCAGAAGGGCCGGGGAGCTGTTTTTT.